The 10 T cell receptor beta chains in this list originate from one sample, sequenced in a study of Ad26.COV2.S vaccination and SARS-CoV-2 variants. The treatment was: 15 to 20 received Ad26.COV2.S at low or high dose, single or two shots; 5 received placebo; per-sample allocation not given. Repertoires come from day 63 after the first vaccine or placebo injection. Sequencing used immunoSEQ multiplex PCR; TCRdb keeps in-frame clones, though not all of them. The table records 320,000 or so clones, under 90% of them present only once. The starting material was peripheral blood, obtained in a trial of Ad26.COV2.S vaccine versus placebo. Receptor source: a person between 18 and 60 years old who received the Ad26.COV2.S COVID-19 vaccine or a placebo.

This chain links TRBV19 with TRBJ2-3; no definite D call. Germline CDR1 reads LNHDA; CDR2 reads SQIVND (reference sequence). The CDR3 is 18 residues long. V was trimmed by 5 bases and J by 4 bases, leaving 25 bases between them. The CDR3 sequence is CASSLDFVSSAKSDTQYF. The CDR3 DNA reads TGTGCCAGTAGTCTCGATTTTGTCTCCTCAGCGAAGTCAGATACGCAGTATTTT.

The chain recombines TRBV16 with TRBJ2-7, with unresolved D. Trimming removed 3 bases from V and 2 bases from J, with 20 bases in between. CDR3 size: 17 residues. Germline CDR1 is KGHSY and CDR2 is FQNENV. CDR3 DNA: TGTGCCAGCAGCCACTCGCAGGCGCACCTCGACACCTACGAGCAGTACTTC. Protein: CASSHSQAHLDTYEQYF.

J is TRBJ1-1 and V is TRBV6-1; D not resolved. This CDR3 is 12 amino acids long. The germline CDR1 and CDR2 sequences are MNHNS and SASEGT. Between the trimmed V and J ends, which lost 5 bases and 2 bases, there was a span of 6 bases. The DNA of the CDR3 is TGTGCCAGCAGTCCTCGAAACACTGAAGCTTTCTTT. Protein sequence: CASSPRNTEAFF.

CDR3 residues: CASSQVPGQSNYGYTF. In DNA, the CDR3 is TGTGCCAGCAGCCAAGTTCCGGGACAGAGTAACTATGGCTACACCTTC. The gene calls are TRBV3-1 (or the pseudogene TRBV3-2) and TRBJ1-2; TRBD1 matches 7 bases. CDR3 length: 16 amino acids. Germline assignment: CDR1 LGHDT and CDR2 YNNKEL (reference sequence). With V trimmed by 1 base and J by 1 base, 6 bases remained unmatched.

In the case of this clone: This specimen includes other DNA sequences encoding the same CDR3. This chain links TRBV3-1 (or the pseudogene TRBV3-2) with TRBJ1-2; a possible D gene is TRBD1 (5 bases). There are 13 residues in the CDR3. The germline V gene encodes CDR1 LGHDT and CDR2 YNNKEL (reference sequence). V dropped 0 bases and J dropped 4 bases, with 6 bases sitting between them. This CDR3 is CASSQDRGYGYTF. The CDR3 coding sequence is TGTGCCAGCAGCCAAGATAGGGGCTATGGCTACACCTTC.

J is TRBJ2-1 and V is TRBV7-3, with D perhaps matching TRBD1 or TRBD2 (5 bases each). Germline V lookup: CDR1 SGHTA, CDR2 FQGTGA. The CDR3 covers 14 residues. The V end lost 5 bases, the J end lost 9 bases, and 17 bases lay between the germline ends. The CDR3 protein is CASSASGPGLEQFF. CDR3 in DNA: TGTGCCAGCAGCGCCTCGGGACCTGGGCTTGAGCAGTTCTTC.

The genes are TRBV9 and TRBJ1-2; D is uncertain. Trimming cost V 0 bases and J 4 bases, with 7 bases left between them. CDR3 size: 13 residues. Germline V gene lookup returns CDR1 SGDLS and CDR2 YYNGEE. The CDR3 DNA follows: TGTGCCAGCAGCGTAGAAGGGTCCTATGGCTACACCTTC. It is translated as CASSVEGSYGYTF.

This clone appeared once. Other DNA variants within this sample encode the same CDR3. The genes are TRBV7-9 and TRBJ1-1; D unclear. Trimming took 0 bases from V and 8 from J, leaving 7 bases between them. This CDR3 is 12 amino acids long. The germline V gene encodes CDR1 SEHNR and CDR2 FQNEAQ (reference sequence). The CDR3 protein is CASSLAYSEAFF. The CDR3 region has the DNA TGTGCCAGCAGCTTAGCTTACTCCGAAGCTTTCTTT.

The chain uses TRBV19 and TRBJ2-7, with D unresolved. This CDR3 comprises 13 residues. Germline V CDR1 and CDR2: LNHDA, SQIVND (reference sequence). Trimming cost V 2 bases and J 3 bases, with 8 bases left between them. The CDR3 protein is CASSISQGYEQYV. CDR3 nucleotide sequence: TGTGCCAGTAGTATATCCCAAGGCTACGAGCAGTACGTC.

This clone was picked up one time. The chain couples TRBV29-1 to TRBJ2-3; D perhaps matches TRBD2 (7 bases). V gave up 4 bases and J gave up 2 bases, with 10 bases separating them. There are 13 residues in the CDR3. Germline V gives CDR1 SQVTM, CDR2 ANQGSEA. The CDR3 DNA reads TGCAGCGTTGGCGGGGGCTCCACAGATACGCAGTATTTT. It yields the protein CSVGGGSTDTQYF.